The 24 T cell receptor beta chains listed next were all sequenced from one sample in a study of CD8 T cells in ankylosing spondylitis. Whole-study results and caveats: What seemed typical of ankylosing spondylitis blood was a TCR beta motif built from about eight highly homologous variants.

MiXCR, applied by TCRdb to the 5' RACE reads, yields one record per CDR3 protein. In the table there are a few hundred thousand distinct CDR3 sequences, about a sixth of which are singletons. Their specific antigens are unknown. Material: blood, either unsorted or a sorted T cell fraction (not recorded which). Receptors were obtained from a male donor with ankylosing spondylitis.

This clonotype was seen a handful of times. The gene calls are TRBV10-3 and TRBJ1-1, with TRBD1 as a possible D gene (6 bases). V was pared by 4 bases and J by 0 bases, with 12 bases between. The CDR3 is 15 residues long. CDR1 and CDR2 (germline): ENHRY, SYGVKD. The DNA of the CDR3 is TGTGCCATCAGTGGCTCCAGGGGAGTGAACACTGAAGCTTTCTTT. Translating it yields CAISGSRGVNTEAFF.

This clonotype has just a few counts. The V and J genes are TRBV15 and TRBJ2-3; D not certain. Germline values: CDR1 LNHNV, CDR2 YYDKDF (reference sequence). Trimming cost V 3 bases and J 0 bases, with 13 bases left between them. The CDR3 is made up of 16 amino acids. CDR3 residues: CATSSPRSPSTDTQYF. The CDR3 DNA sequence: TGTGCCACCAGCAGTCCGAGGTCCCCTAGCACAGATACGCAGTATTTT.

V and J are TRBV7-3 and TRBJ2-3; tentatively, D is TRBD2 (6 bases). The CDR3 length is 15 residues. The V gene's germline CDR1 is SGHTA and CDR2 FQGTGA. Trimming took off 5 bases at V and 0 bases at J, with 12 bases between the two ends. The CDR3 sequence is CASSQFGGSTDTQYF. CDR3 sequence (DNA): TGTGCCAGCAGCCAATTCGGGGGAAGCACAGATACGCAGTATTTT. Full variable domain (missing parts from reference TRBV7-3 and TRBJ2-3): GAGVSQTPSNKVTEKGKYVELRCDPISGHTALYWYRQSLGQGPEFLIYFQGTGAADDSGLPNDRFFAVRPEGSVSTLKIQRTERGDSAVYLCASSQFGGSTDTQYFGPGTRLTVL.

The J gene is TRBJ2-7, the V gene TRBV3-1, with 8 positions matching TRBD1. The CDR3 consists of 13 residues. V shed 5 bases, J shed 2 bases, and the junction held 2 bases outside the gene matches. From germline, CDR1 is LGHDT and CDR2 YNNKEL (reference sequence). CDR3 in amino acids: CASSDRGTYEQYF. For the CDR3, the DNA is TGTGCCAGCAGCGACAGGGGTACCTACGAGCAGTACTTC.

In its sample, this clonotype was seen many times. This rearrangement joins TRBV3-1 to TRBJ1-6; D not certain. With 3 bases removed from V and 7 bases from J, the gap between germline ends came to 7 bases. Germline V lookup: CDR1 LGHDT, CDR2 YNNKEL (reference sequence). CDR3 size: 13 residues. The CDR3 here is CASSQSGNSPLHF. CDR3 sequence (DNA): TGTGCCAGCAGCCAGTCCGGGAATTCACCCCTCCACTTT.

The chain is built from TRBV9 and TRBJ2-1, with D possibly TRBD1 on 5 matching bases. The CDR3 has 14 residues. V gave up 4 bases and J gave up 2 bases, with 10 bases separating them. Germline V CDR1 and CDR2: SGDLS, YYNGEE. The CDR3, as DNA: TGTGCCAGCAGCCCCCAGACAGCCTACAATGAGCAGTTCTTC. This encodes CASSPQTAYNEQFF. The whole variable domain, remainder taken from reference TRBV9 and TRBJ2-1, is DSGVTQTPKHLITATGQRVTLRCSPRSGDLSVYWYQQSLDQGLQFLIQYYNGEERAKGNILERFSAQQFPDLHSELNLSSLELGDSALYFCASSPQTAYNEQFFGPGTRLTVL.

The chain carries TRBV20-1 and TRBJ2-5, with unresolved D. Trimming cost V 0 bases and J 2 bases, with 16 bases left between them. CDR3 length: 16 residues. Germline V gene lookup returns CDR1 DFQATT and CDR2 SNEGSKA (reference sequence). CDR3 sequence: CSARDSGRRPQETQYF. For the CDR3, the DNA is TGCAGTGCTAGAGATAGTGGCAGGCGCCCTCAAGAGACCCAGTACTTC.

This chain uses TRBV6-1 with TRBJ1-5; D possibly corresponds to TRBD1 (6 bases). V lost 6 bases to trimming and J lost 3 bases, with 18 bases between them. Germline CDR1 is MNHNS and CDR2 is SASEGT. The CDR3 is 16 amino acids. The CDR3 DNA reads TGTGCCAGCAGCGAGGGGACACCCCGGACCAATCAGCCCCAGCATTTT. Encoded protein: CASSEGTPRTNQPQHF.

The V gene is TRBV27, the J gene TRBJ2-2, with 8 bases aligning to TRBD1. Germline V gene data show CDR1 as MNHEY and CDR2 as SMNVEV (reference sequence). CDR3 size: 17 residues. J lost 8 bases, V lost 2 bases, and 13 bases had no gene match. Written as DNA, the CDR3 is TGTGCCAGCAGTTTAGACCCGCAGGGGGCAAGGGGTGGGGAGCTGTTTTTT. Encoded protein: CASSLDPQGARGGELFF.

This clonotype occurred many times. The chain carries TRBV20-1 and TRBJ1-1; D unclear. Germline values: CDR1 DFQATT, CDR2 SNEGSKA (reference sequence). The CDR3 has 15 amino acids. Trimming stripped 0 bases from V and 3 bases from J, with 14 bases between. This chain's CDR3 is CSARDRAQQHTEAFF. The CDR3 nucleotides are TGCAGTGCTAGAGATCGTGCCCAGCAGCACACTGAAGCTTTCTTT.

This sequence joins TRBV24-1 and TRBJ2-5; possible D gene TRBD1, 6 bases. V lost 3 bases and J lost 6, with 13 bases in between. The CDR3 consists of 14 residues. CDR1 KGHDR and CDR2 SFDVKD come from the germline V gene. The CDR3 protein is CATSDTGGTQTQYF. DNA of the CDR3: TGTGCCACCAGTGATACTGGGGGCACACAGACCCAGTACTTC.

The rearrangement links TRBV5-1 to TRBJ1-6; a weak D match, TRBD1 (5 bases). Germline CDR1 is SGHRS and CDR2 is YFSETQ. The CDR3 is made up of 16 amino acids. Trimming left V 1 base short and J 5 bases short, with 13 bases between. CDR3 bases: TGCGCCAGCAGCTTGTGGTCCGGGACCGATAATTCACCCCTCCACTTT. Its translation: CASSLWSGTDNSPLHF.

This clonotype was found a few times. The rearrangement links TRBV20-1 to TRBJ1-5; a possible D gene is TRBD1 (6 bases). Trimming took off 5 bases at V and 7 bases at J, with 18 bases between the two ends. Germline V CDR1 and CDR2: DFQATT, SNEGSKA (reference sequence). The CDR3 runs 14 residues. The CDR3: CSAPEGSGGQPQHF. Written as DNA, the CDR3 is TGCAGTGCTCCCGAGGGTTCTGGGGGCCAGCCCCAGCATTTT.

This clonotype came up a few times. The chain combines TRBV3-1 with TRBJ2-2, with a weak D call TRBD1 (6 bases). Germline-derived CDR1 and CDR2 are LGHDT and YNNKEL (reference sequence). The CDR3 runs to 16 residues. V was clipped by 3 bases and J by 7 bases, with 18 bases between them. Here the CDR3 reads CASSHRARGIFGELFF. The CDR3 nucleotides are TGTGCCAGCAGCCATAGGGCTAGGGGGATCTTCGGGGAGCTGTTTTTT.

J is TRBJ2-3 and V is TRBV6-5; 9 positions match TRBD1. V was clipped by 3 bases and J by 0 bases; unmatched bases: 7. The CDR3 has 17 residues. Per germline, CDR1 MNHEY and CDR2 SVGAGI. CDR3 protein: CASSYLGQGLSTDTQYF. CDR3 DNA sequence: TGTGCCAGCAGTTATTTGGGACAGGGACTTAGCACAGATACGCAGTATTTT.

The genes are TRBV20-1 and TRBJ1-2; 7 bases fit TRBD1. The CDR3 length is 13 residues. The germline V gene has CDR1 DFQATT and CDR2 SNEGSKA (reference sequence). Trimming cost V 5 bases and J 8 bases; bases outside gene matches: 11. The CDR3 DNA reads as TGCAGTGCTGCCGGGGACAGCCCTAAAGGCTACACCTTC. Translation gives CSAAGDSPKGYTF.

The CDR3 region is CASSLRTGSDTQYF. In DNA, the CDR3 is TGTGCCAGCAGCTTGAGGACAGGGTCAGATACGCAGTATTTT. The rearrangement links TRBV2 to TRBJ2-3, with TRBD1 matching over 8 bases. Germline V gene sequence: CDR1 SNHLY, CDR2 FYNNEI. V was clipped by 6 bases and J by 4 bases; unmatched bases: 6. This CDR3 has 14 residues.

This clonotype was picked up many times. This rearrangement joins TRBV12-3 or TRBV12-4 to TRBJ2-7; D is ambiguous. Trimming cost V 1 base and J 8 bases, with 12 bases left between them. This CDR3 comprises 13 residues. The CDR3 is CASSLDPSLKQYF. DNA of the CDR3: TGTGCCAGCAGTTTAGATCCAAGTTTAAAGCAGTACTTC.

In its sample, this clonotype was seen a few times. DNA of the CDR3: TGTGCCAGCAGCTTAGCGCACGGGAACTCACCCCTCCACTTT. Protein sequence: CASSLAHGNSPLHF. The V and J genes are TRBV7-2 and TRBJ1-6; no reliable D call. V was shortened by 0 bases and J by 10 bases, with 10 bases between the two germline ends. Germline CDR1 SGHTA, CDR2 FQGNSA. This CDR3 comprises 14 residues.

The chain combines TRBV5-1 with TRBJ1-6; D gene uncertain. The germline V gene has CDR1 SGHRS and CDR2 YFSETQ. The V end was cut by 2 bases, the J end by 5 bases, with 8 bases between. CDR3 length equals 14 residues. CDR3 coding DNA: TGCGCCAGCAGCTTTAGTCCCGATAATTCACCCCTCCACTTT. Translated: CASSFSPDNSPLHF. Combining the CDR3 with reference TRBV5-1 and TRBJ1-6 gives the whole variable domain KAGVTQTPRYLIKTRGQQVTLSCSPISGHRSVSWYQQTPGQGLQFLFEYFSETQRNKGNFPGRFSGRQFSNSRSEMNVSTLELGDSALYLCASSFSPDNSPLHFGNGTRLTVT.

J is TRBJ2-5 and V is TRBV10-2, with 12 bases fitting TRBD2. The V gene's germline CDR1 is WSHSY and CDR2 SAAADI. Trimming removed 5 bases from V and 5 bases from J; junction bases left unmatched: 6. The CDR3 totals 15 residues. CDR3 nucleotide sequence: TGCGCCAGCAGTATTCCTAGCGGGGGGGCGGAGACCCAGTACTTC. This codes for CASSIPSGGAETQYF.

The V call is TRBV14, the J call TRBJ2-1; D might be TRBD2 (5 bases). From germline, CDR1 is SGHDN and CDR2 FVKESK. This CDR3 is built from 16 residues. Trimming took 3 bases from V and 2 from J, leaving 14 bases between them. CDR3 amino acids: CASSHGSFSAYNEQFF. The CDR3 DNA is TGTGCCAGCAGCCATGGGAGCTTTTCCGCCTACAATGAGCAGTTCTTC.

Here the CDR3 DNA reads TGCGCCAGCAGCCAAGGCAGGGAGGGGGGTGAGCAGTTCTTC. Protein sequence: CASSQGREGGEQFF. This chain links TRBV4-3 with TRBJ2-1; a weak D match, TRBD2 (7 bases). CDR3 length: 14 residues. With 1 base removed from V and 9 bases from J, the gap between germline ends came to 13 bases. CDR1 LGHNA and CDR2 YSLEER come from the germline V gene.

The chain is built from TRBV29-1 and TRBJ2-3, with 7 bases matching TRBD2. Germline assignment: CDR1 SQVTM and CDR2 ANQGSEA. This CDR3 has 14 amino acids. The V and J ends lost 6 bases and 1 base, in that order; junction bases with no gene match: 7. The DNA of the CDR3 is TGCAGCGTCTCTACTGGGGGGGGCACAGATACGCAGTATTTT. This sequence encodes CSVSTGGGTDTQYF.